The 26 T cell receptor beta chains below were found in one sample sequenced in a study of PD-1 blockade in mismatch repair-deficient tumors. The assay was immunoSEQ multiplex PCR, and TCRdb's table has in-frame clones only and misses some. This repertoire shows approximately 130,000 clones, about 88% found once; its top ten account for about 13%. Sample: peripheral blood, taken 44 weeks after starting pembrolizumab. The receptor source for this set is an adult with mismatch repair-deficient cancer.

The rearrangement joins TRBV7-8 to TRBJ2-5, with unresolved D. The CDR3 is 12 residues long. Germline V gene lookup returns CDR1 SGHVS and CDR2 FQNEAQ. Trimming stripped 5 bases from V and 7 bases from J, with 11 bases between. As DNA, the CDR3 is TGTGCCAGCAGCAACCGCCTCTCGACCCAGTACTTC. The encoded protein is CASSNRLSTQYF.

V is TRBV7-9 and J is TRBJ2-3, with 9 positions matching TRBD2. With V trimmed by 5 bases and J by 2 bases, 8 bases remained unmatched. CDR1 SEHNR and CDR2 FQNEAQ come from the germline V gene (reference sequence). This CDR3 is built from 16 residues. CDR3 region: CASSPGTSSYTDTQYF. The CDR3 bases are TGTGCCAGCAGCCCTGGGACTAGCAGTTACACAGATACGCAGTATTTT.

The chain has TRBV11-2 and TRBJ2-7; 7 positions match TRBD2. CDR1 and CDR2 (germline): SGHAT, FQNNGV. This CDR3 has 14 amino acids. Germline trimming cut 1 base from V and 2 bases from J; bases unmatched to any gene: 2. The CDR3 DNA reads TGTGCCAGCAGCTTAGGGCTAGCGGCCTACGAGCAGTACTTC. The encoded protein is CASSLGLAAYEQYF. The full variable domain, its missing parts supplied by reference TRBV11-2 and TRBJ2-7, is EAGVAQSPRYKIIEKRQSVAFWCNPISGHATLYWYQQILGQGPKLLIQFQNNGVVDDSQLPKDRFSAERLKGVDSTLKIQPAKLEDSAVYLCASSLGLAAYEQYFGPGTRLTVT.

Here the CDR3 reads CASKPGPFYGYTF. The DNA for the CDR3 is TGTGCCAGCAAACCCGGGCCTTTCTATGGCTACACCTTC. The chain joins TRBV6-5 to TRBJ1-2; D gene unclear. V was cut by 7 bases and J by 4 bases, with 13 bases left in between. CDR1 is MNHEY, CDR2 SVGAGI, per germline. CDR3 length: 13 amino acids.

The chain combines TRBV5-4 with TRBJ2-3; D remains ambiguous. The V gene lost 0 bases and the J gene lost 1 base, with 9 bases spanning the gap. Germline CDR1 reads SGHNT; CDR2 reads YYREEE (reference sequence). CDR3 length: 15 residues. The CDR3 loop reads CASSLGLRGTDTQYF. The DNA for the CDR3 is TGTGCCAGCAGCTTGGGCCTGAGAGGCACAGATACGCAGTATTTT.

This clone was seen once. This sequence joins TRBV11-2 and TRBJ2-1, with D possibly TRBD2 on 7 matching bases. Per the germline V gene, CDR1 is SGHAT and CDR2 is FQNNGV. CDR3 size: 15 residues. Trimming removed 5 bases from V and 5 bases from J, with 16 bases in between. The CDR3 is CASSRLGGGDNEQFF. For the CDR3, the DNA is TGTGCCAGCAGCCGTCTAGGAGGGGGGGACAATGAGCAGTTCTTC.

This rearrangement joins TRBV19 to TRBJ2-1; D is possibly TRBD1 (6 bases). The CDR3 has 14 amino acids. V dropped 6 bases and J dropped 9 bases, with 18 bases sitting between them. Germline V CDR1 and CDR2: LNHDA, SQIVND (reference sequence). The CDR3 DNA reads as TGTGCCAGTAGGGTACTAGGGCAGGGGAGTGAGCAGTTCTTC. This codes for CASRVLGQGSEQFF. The whole variable domain, remainder taken from reference TRBV19 and TRBJ2-1, is DGGITQSPKYLFRKEGQNVTLSCEQNLNHDAMYWYRQDPGQGLRLIYYSQIVNDFQKGDIAEGYSVSREKKESFPLTVTSAQKNPTAFYLCASRVLGQGSEQFFGPGTRLTVL.

The V gene is TRBV6-5, the J gene TRBJ2-2, with no clear D. Germline V gene sequence: CDR1 MNHEY, CDR2 SVGAGI. The CDR3 contains 14 residues. Trimming cost V 3 bases and J 6 bases, with 11 bases left between them. In nucleotides, the CDR3 is TGTGCCAGCAGTTATTCTTGGTTGTCCGGGGAGCTGTTTTTT. Its protein product is CASSYSWLSGELFF.

This clone was picked up one time. The V call is TRBV6-6, the J call TRBJ2-5; 9 bases are shared with TRBD2. CDR1 MNHNY and CDR2 SVGAGI come from the germline V gene (reference sequence). V lost 5 bases, J lost 1 base, and 5 bases stayed unmatched. CDR3 length: 15 residues. The CDR3 DNA follows: TGTGCCAGCAGTCGGGCTAGCGGGATCCAAGAGACCCAGTACTTC. Encoded protein: CASSRASGIQETQYF.

The chain employs TRBV12-5 and TRBJ2-1; 7 positions agree with TRBD2. J was trimmed by 8 bases and V by 4 bases; bases with no gene match: 17. Germline V lookup: CDR1 LGHNT, CDR2 FRNRAP. The CDR3 runs 17 residues. The CDR3 nucleotides are TGTGCTAGTGGTTCGGAGATTGCCCCGGGACTACACTATGAGCAGTTCTTC. Amino acids: CASGSEIAPGLHYEQFF. Looking up the rest from reference TRBV12-5 and TRBJ2-1 gives the full variable domain: DARVTQTPRHKVTEMGQEVTMRCQPILGHNTVFWYRQTMMQGLELLAYFRNRAPLDDSGMPKDRFSAEMPDATLATLKIQPSEPRDSAVYFCASGSEIAPGLHYEQFFGPGTRLTVL.

This clone was observed a single time. The V gene is TRBV7-9, the J gene TRBJ1-2; D is perhaps TRBD1 (6 bases). Germline V lookup: CDR1 SEHNR, CDR2 FQNEAQ (reference sequence). This CDR3 region has 14 residues. Deletions cut 2 bases from V and 2 bases from J, with 9 bases between. The CDR3: CASSLTGGNYGYTF. CDR3 nucleotides: TGTGCCAGCAGCTTAACGGGGGGCAACTATGGCTACACCTTC.

The chain carries TRBV6-7 and TRBJ2-5, with D possibly called TRBD1 or TRBD2 (5 bases each). TRBV6-7 is classed as an ORF, of uncertain function. The V and J ends lost 5 bases and 4 bases respectively, with 23 bases between them. The CDR3 has 17 amino acids. CDR3 nucleotide sequence: TGTGCCAGCAGTCAAAGTGCCGGGACGACTTTCAGAGAGACCCAGTACTTC. Protein sequence: CASSQSAGTTFRETQYF.

J is TRBJ2-2 and V is TRBV5-6; TRBD1 matches 7 bases. The CDR3 extends over 15 amino acids. The V gene's germline CDR1 is SGHDT and CDR2 YYEEEE. Trimming at V came to 4 bases and at J to 4 bases, leaving 7 bases not matched to a gene. The CDR3, as DNA: TGTGCCAGCAGCCAACAGGGGTGGAGCACCGGGGAGCTGTTTTTT. It codes for CASSQQGWSTGELFF.

The chain links TRBV28 to TRBJ1-2; D ambiguous. Germline values: CDR1 MDHEN, CDR2 SYDVKM. V was trimmed by 3 bases and J by 0 bases, leaving 5 bases between them. The CDR3 contains 13 residues. CDR3 nucleotides: TGTGCCAGCAGTTTGAAGACTAACTATGGCTACACCTTC. It codes for CASSLKTNYGYTF.

The CDR3 reads CASSFGQGSYEQYF. Here the CDR3 DNA reads TGTGCCAGCAGCTTCGGACAGGGGTCCTACGAGCAGTACTTC. The chain combines TRBV11-2 with TRBJ2-7; 9 bases match TRBD1. This CDR3 has 14 residues. With 3 bases clipped from V and 1 base from J, the junction kept 1 base outside the gene matches. Germline CDR1 is SGHAT and CDR2 is FQNNGV.

The chain employs TRBV19 and TRBJ2-1; the D call may be TRBD1 or TRBD2 (6 bases each). Between the trimmed V and J ends, which lost 2 bases and 5 bases, there was a span of 10 bases. The CDR3 is made up of 14 amino acids. CDR1 and CDR2 (germline): LNHDA, SQIVND (reference sequence). The CDR3 loop reads CASSIWGANNEQFF. Here the CDR3 DNA reads TGTGCCAGTAGTATATGGGGGGCCAACAATGAGCAGTTCTTC.

This clone has a single count. This chain links TRBV30 with TRBJ2-1, with 7 bases identical to TRBD1. CDR3 length equals 14 residues. V shed 1 base, J shed 7 bases, and the junction held 7 bases outside the gene matches. CDR1 and CDR2 from the germline V gene are GTSNPN and SVGIG (reference sequence). CDR3 DNA: TGTGCCTGGAGTGGACAGGGCGATTATAATGAGCAGTTCTTC. It is translated as CAWSGQGDYNEQFF.

The chain uses TRBV7-9 and TRBJ2-7; 7 nucleotides align to TRBD1. This CDR3 is built from 14 residues. The germline V gene has CDR1 SEHNR and CDR2 FQNEAQ (reference sequence). The V and J ends lost 5 bases and 2 bases, in that order; junction bases with no gene match: 6. The CDR3 loop is CASSPTGATYEQYF. CDR3 DNA sequence: TGTGCCAGCAGCCCAACAGGGGCTACCTACGAGCAGTACTTC.

The chain joins TRBV7-9 to TRBJ2-5; 11 positions match TRBD1. This CDR3 is built from 12 residues. The germline CDR1 and CDR2 sequences are SEHNR and FQNEAQ (reference sequence). The J segment lost 14 bases and the V segment lost 4 bases, leaving 6 bases of the junction unmatched. CDR3 in amino acids: CASSSTGQGAYF. CDR3 coding DNA: TGTGCCAGCAGCTCAACCGGACAGGGGGCTTACTTC. The variable domain in full, with the rest retrieved from reference TRBV7-9 and TRBJ2-5, is DTGVSQNPRHKITKRGQNVTFRCDPISEHNRLYWYRQTLGQGPEFLTYFQNEAQLEKSRLLSDRFSAERPKGSFSTLEIQRTEQGDSAMYLCASSSTGQGAYFGPGTRLLVL.

CDR3 region: CASSQTGRGSPQHF. The CDR3 coding sequence is TGTGCCAGCAGTCAAACGGGACGCGGATCGCCCCAGCATTTT. V is TRBV6-5 and J is TRBJ1-5; a weak D match, TRBD1 (5 bases). Germline V CDR1 and CDR2: MNHEY, SVGAGI. The CDR3 contains 14 residues. The V and J ends lost 5 bases and 9 bases respectively, with 17 bases between them.

The J gene is TRBJ2-1, the V gene TRBV11-3; D is ambiguous. This CDR3 has 14 amino acids. Trimming removed 8 bases at V and 2 bases at J, with 13 bases between. The germline V gene has CDR1 SGHNT and CDR2 YENEEA. The CDR3, as DNA: TGTGCCAGCGCCATCGGTCCTGCCTACAATGAGCAGTTCTTC. Its translation is CASAIGPAYNEQFF.

This clone was detected once. This CDR3 reads CASSSWVQYGYTF. Here the CDR3 DNA reads TGTGCCAGTAGTTCCTGGGTTCAGTATGGCTACACCTTC. The V call is TRBV19, the J call TRBJ1-2; D gene ambiguous. Trimming took 5 bases from V and 5 from J, leaving 12 bases between them. Per the germline V gene, CDR1 is LNHDA and CDR2 is SQIVND (reference sequence). The CDR3 is 13 residues long.

The J gene is TRBJ1-2, the V gene TRBV7-9; 8 nucleotides match TRBD1. The CDR3 runs to 14 residues. Germline assignment: CDR1 SEHNR and CDR2 FQNEAQ (reference sequence). V lost 6 bases, J lost 4 bases, and 7 bases stayed unmatched. The CDR3 nucleotides are TGTGCCAGCAGTTCACCGGGACAGGTCTATGGCTACACCTTC. Protein product: CASSSPGQVYGYTF. Looking up the rest from reference TRBV7-9 and TRBJ1-2 gives the full variable domain: DTGVSQNPRHKITKRGQNVTFRCDPISEHNRLYWYRQTLGQGPEFLTYFQNEAQLEKSRLLSDRFSAERPKGSFSTLEIQRTEQGDSAMYLCASSSPGQVYGYTFGSGTRLTVV.

This clone has more than one count but fewer than ten. The chain carries TRBV7-2 and TRBJ1-5; D not resolved. CDR1 is SGHTA, CDR2 FQGNSA, per germline. Trimming removed 4 bases from V and 4 bases from J, with 8 bases in between. The CDR3 contains 13 residues. The CDR3 DNA reads TGTGCCAGCAGCTCCCTGGTGAATCAGCCCCAGCATTTT. Protein product: CASSSLVNQPQHF.

The rearrangement links TRBV6-1 to TRBJ2-5; 7 nucleotides agree with TRBD1. V lost 4 bases and J lost 2; bases outside the gene matches: 10. Germline V gives CDR1 MNHNS, CDR2 SASEGT. The CDR3 extends over 16 amino acids. The CDR3 nucleotides are TGTGCCAGCAGTGTCCATGTGGACAGGACGCAAGAGACCCAGTACTTC. It encodes CASSVHVDRTQETQYF.

The chain employs TRBV11-3 and TRBJ2-7; D is possibly TRBD1 or TRBD2 (6 bases each). Germline V CDR1 and CDR2: SGHNT, YENEEA. CDR3 length: 14 residues. V lost 2 bases, J lost 2 bases, and 10 bases lay in between. The CDR3 spells CASSLYGGPYEQYF. As DNA, the CDR3 is TGTGCCAGCAGCTTATATGGGGGGCCCTACGAGCAGTACTTC. Combining the CDR3 with reference TRBV11-3 and TRBJ2-7 gives the whole variable domain EAGVVQSPRYKIIEKKQPVAFWCNPISGHNTLYWYLQNLGQGPELLIRYENEEAVDDSQLPKDRFSAERLKGVDSTLKIQPAELGDSAVYLCASSLYGGPYEQYFGPGTRLTVT.